This T cell receptor beta chain was sequenced during a study of OX40 agonist ivuxolimab in advanced cancers. TCRdb's copy holds only in-frame clones and misses some; the assay was immunoSEQ multiplex PCR. The table lists approximately 100,000 clones, around nine tenths of them singletons. The germline V gene has CDR1 SGHDT and CDR2 YYEEEE. V trimming: 0 bases; J trimming: 6 bases; junction bases outside the gene matches: 4. The CDR3 is 15 amino acids. Only one count was recorded for this clone. The chain uses TRBV5-6 and TRBJ1-5; the match to TRBD1 covers 9 bases. The origin of this receptor is an adult with an advanced solid tumor such as melanoma, head and neck, liver or kidney cancer. The sample in question was CD4+ or CD8+ T cells sorted from blood, obtained in a trial of the OX40 agonist ivuxolimab. The DNA of the CDR3 is TGTGCCAGCAGCTTGGACAGGGGGCATAGTCAGCCCCAGCATTTT. Translating gives CASSLDRGHSQPQHF.